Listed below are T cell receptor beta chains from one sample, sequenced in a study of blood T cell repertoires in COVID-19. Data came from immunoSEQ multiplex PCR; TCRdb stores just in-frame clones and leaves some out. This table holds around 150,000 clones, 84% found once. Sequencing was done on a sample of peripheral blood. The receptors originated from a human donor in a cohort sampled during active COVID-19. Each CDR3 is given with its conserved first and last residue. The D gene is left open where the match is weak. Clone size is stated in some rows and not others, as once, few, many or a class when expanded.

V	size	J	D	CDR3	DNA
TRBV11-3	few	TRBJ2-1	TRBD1	CASSLGQGVYNEQFF	TGTGCCAGCAGCTTAGGACAGGGGGTTTACAATGAGCAGTTCTTC
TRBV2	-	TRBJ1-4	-	CASSSQKEKLFF	TGTGCCAGTTCTTCACAGAAGGAAAAACTGTTTTTT
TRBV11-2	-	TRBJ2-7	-	CASSRDRYSYEQYF	TGTGCCAGCAGCCGTGACAGATACTCCTACGAGCAGTACTTC
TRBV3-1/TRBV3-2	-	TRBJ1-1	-	CASSQRGFDTEAFF	TGTGCCAGCAGTCAAAGGGGGTTCGACACTGAAGCTTTCTTT
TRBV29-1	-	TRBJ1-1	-	CSVDRRNTEAFF	TGCAGCGTTGACCGCAGGAACACTGAAGCTTTCTTT
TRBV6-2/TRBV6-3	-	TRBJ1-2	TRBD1	CASSGTPDRSYGYTF	TGTGCCAGCAGTGGAACCCCGGACAGGTCCTATGGCTACACCTTC
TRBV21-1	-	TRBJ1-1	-	CASSDFKGWDTEAFF	TGTGCCAGCAGTGATTTCAAGGGGTGGGACACTGAAGCTTTCTTT
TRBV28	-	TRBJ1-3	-	CASSWGGKSSGNTIYF	TGTGCCAGCAGTTGGGGGGGCAAGAGCTCTGGAAACACCATATATTTT
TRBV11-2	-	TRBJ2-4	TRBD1	CASSFPTGAKNIQYF	TGTGCCAGCAGCTTTCCGACAGGGGCCAAAAACATTCAGTACTTC
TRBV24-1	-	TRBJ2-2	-	CATSPDTGELFF	TGTGCCACCAGCCCGGACACCGGGGAGCTGTTTTTT
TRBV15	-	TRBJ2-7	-	CATRSYVGGVREQYF	TGTGCCACCAGATCTTACGTCGGGGGAGTCCGCGAGCAGTACTTC
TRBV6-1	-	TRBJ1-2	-	CASSEVYGYTF	TGTGCCAGCAGTGAAGTATATGGCTACACCTTC
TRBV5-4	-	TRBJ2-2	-	CASSRQKGDTGELFF	TGTGCCAGCAGCCGACAGAAAGGGGACACCGGGGAGCTGTTTTTT
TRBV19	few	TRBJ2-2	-	CASSSTIPGELFF	TGTGCCAGTAGTAGCACTATTCCCGGGGAGCTGTTTTTT
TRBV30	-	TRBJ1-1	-	CAWNSQMNTEAFF	TGTGCCTGGAACTCACAGATGAACACTGAAGCTTTCTTT
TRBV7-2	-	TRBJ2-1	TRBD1	CASSTRQGAGEQFF	TGTGCCAGCAGCACCCGACAGGGGGCAGGTGAGCAGTTCTTC
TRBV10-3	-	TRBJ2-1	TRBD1	CAISAAGGGEQFF	TGTGCCATCAGTGCGGCAGGGGGTGGAGAGCAGTTCTTC
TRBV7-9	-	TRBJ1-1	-	CASSPNGQNTEAFF	TGTGCCAGCAGCCCCAACGGACAGAACACTGAAGCTTTCTTT
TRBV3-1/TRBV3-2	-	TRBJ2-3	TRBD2	CASSQAGGATDTQYF	TGTGCCAGCAGCCAAGCGGGGGGGGCAACAGATACGCAGTATTTT
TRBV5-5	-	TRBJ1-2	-	CASSSGSSSRYGYTF	TGTGCCAGCAGCTCGGGATCTAGTAGTCGCTATGGCTACACCTTC
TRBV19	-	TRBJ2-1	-	CASRRGNEQFF	TGTGCCAGTAGAAGGGGGAATGAGCAGTTCTTC
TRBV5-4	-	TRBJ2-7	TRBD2	CASSHGGGGEQYF	TGTGCCAGCAGCCATGGGGGGGGAGGCGAGCAGTACTTC
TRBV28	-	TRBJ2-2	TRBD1	CASTLSDRVFGGELFF	TGTGCCAGCACCCTATCCGACAGGGTTTTTGGCGGGGAGCTGTTTTTT
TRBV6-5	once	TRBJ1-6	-	CASSSGHYNSPLHF	TGTGCCAGCAGTTCGGGACACTATAATTCACCCCTCCACTTT
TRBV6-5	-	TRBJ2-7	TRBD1	CASSYARGPNEQYF	TGTGCCAGCAGTTACGCCAGGGGGCCCAACGAGCAGTACTTC
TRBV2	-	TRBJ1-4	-	CASWASTNEKLFF	TGTGCCAGCTGGGCCTCCACTAATGAAAAACTGTTTTTT
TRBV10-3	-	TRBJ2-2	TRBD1	CAISAKGAPTGELFF	TGTGCCATCAGTGCAAAGGGGGCCCCCACCGGGGAGCTGTTTTTT
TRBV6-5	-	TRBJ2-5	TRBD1	CASRVGQGGQETQYF	TGTGCCAGCAGGGTAGGACAGGGTGGCCAAGAGACCCAGTACTTC
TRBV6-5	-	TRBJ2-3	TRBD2	CASSPGGGTDTQYF	TGTGCCAGCAGTCCGGGGGGGGGCACAGATACGCAGTATTTT
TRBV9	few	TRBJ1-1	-	CASSVALNTEAFF	TGTGCCAGCAGCGTAGCGTTGAACACTGAAGCTTTCTTT
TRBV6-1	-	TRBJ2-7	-	CASSEARPTEQYF	TGTGCCAGCAGTGAAGCGCGGCCTACTGAGCAGTACTTC
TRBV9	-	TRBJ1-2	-	CASSVEGQRRGYTF	TGTGCCAGCAGCGTAGAAGGACAACGGCGTGGCTACACCTTC
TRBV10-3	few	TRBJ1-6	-	CAIQGNDNSPLHF	TGTGCCATCCAGGGCAATGACAATTCACCCCTCCACTTT
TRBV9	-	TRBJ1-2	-	CASSYSSSIGYTF	TGTGCCAGCAGCTACTCCTCGTCCATTGGCTACACCTTC
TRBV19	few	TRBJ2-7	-	CASSPRPGWAYEQYF	TGTGCCAGTAGCCCGCGCCCAGGGTGGGCCTACGAGCAGTACTTC
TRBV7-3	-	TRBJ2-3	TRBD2	CASSWGGGTDTQYF	TGTGCCAGCAGCTGGGGGGGAGGCACAGATACGCAGTATTTT
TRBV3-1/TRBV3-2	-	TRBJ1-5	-	CASSPDPEVGQPQHF	TGTGCCAGCAGCCCAGACCCGGAGGTGGGTCAGCCCCAGCATTTT
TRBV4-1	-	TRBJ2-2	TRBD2	CASSQEGRGGELFF	TGCGCCAGCAGCCAAGAAGGGCGGGGGGGGGAGCTGTTTTTT
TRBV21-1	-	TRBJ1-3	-	CANSNRGRGNSGNTIYF	TGTGCAAACAGCAACCGAGGTCGGGGGAACTCCGGAAACACCATATATTTT
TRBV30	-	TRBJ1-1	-	CAGLPLNTEAFF	TGTGCCGGGCTTCCCTTGAACACTGAAGCTTTCTTT
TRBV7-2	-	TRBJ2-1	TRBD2	CASSLTSGRGGNNEQFF	TGTGCCAGCAGCTTAACATCAGGTCGGGGGGGGAACAATGAGCAGTTCTTC
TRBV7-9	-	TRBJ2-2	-	CASSQGGIGELFF	TGTGCCAGCAGCCAAGGGGGAATCGGGGAGCTGTTTTTT
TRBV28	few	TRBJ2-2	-	CASSPGAGAGELFF	TGTGCCAGCAGCCCAGGGGCCGGGGCCGGGGAGCTGTTTTTT
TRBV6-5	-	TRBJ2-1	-	CATTPVFSYNEQFF	TGTGCCACCACCCCGGTATTTAGCTACAATGAGCAGTTCTTC
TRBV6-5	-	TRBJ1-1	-	CASTLEAEVTEAFF	TGTGCCAGCACGTTGGAGGCTGAGGTAACTGAAGCTTTCTTT
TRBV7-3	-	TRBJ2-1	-	CASSLAGMNEQFF	TGTGCCAGCAGCTTAGCAGGAATGAATGAGCAGTTCTTC
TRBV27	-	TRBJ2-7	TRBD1	CASSRDRAYEQYF	TGTGCCAGCAGCCGGGACAGAGCCTACGAGCAGTACTTC
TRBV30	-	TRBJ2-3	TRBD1	CAWSRDRGSDTQYF	TGTGCCTGGAGTAGGGACAGGGGATCAGATACGCAGTATTTT
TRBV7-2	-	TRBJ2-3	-	CASSFFIDTQYF	TGTGCCAGCAGCTTTTTTATAGATACGCAGTATTTT
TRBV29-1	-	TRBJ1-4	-	CSVGGVDNEKLFF	TGCAGCGTTGGGGGGGTAGATAATGAAAAACTGTTTTTT
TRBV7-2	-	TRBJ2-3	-	CASSLGGLTDTQYF	TGTGCCAGCAGCCTCGGGGGGCTTACAGATACGCAGTATTTT
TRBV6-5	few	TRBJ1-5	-	CASSLGQLQPQHF	TGTGCCAGCAGCCTTGGACAGCTTCAGCCCCAGCATTTT
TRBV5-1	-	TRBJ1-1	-	CASSLAHTGIIEAFF	TGCGCCAGCAGCTTGGCCCACACAGGGATTATTGAAGCTTTCTTT